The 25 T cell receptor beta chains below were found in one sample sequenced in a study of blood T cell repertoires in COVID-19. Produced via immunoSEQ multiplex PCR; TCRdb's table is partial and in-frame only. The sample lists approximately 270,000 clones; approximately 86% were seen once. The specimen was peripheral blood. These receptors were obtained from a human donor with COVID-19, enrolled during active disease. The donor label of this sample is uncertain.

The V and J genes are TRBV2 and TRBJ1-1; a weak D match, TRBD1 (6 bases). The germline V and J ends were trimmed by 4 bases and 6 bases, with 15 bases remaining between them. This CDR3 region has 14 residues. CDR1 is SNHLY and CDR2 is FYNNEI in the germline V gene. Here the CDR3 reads CASSGRSQGSEAFF. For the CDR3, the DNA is TGTGCCAGCAGTGGGCGATCACAGGGCTCTGAAGCTTTCTTT.

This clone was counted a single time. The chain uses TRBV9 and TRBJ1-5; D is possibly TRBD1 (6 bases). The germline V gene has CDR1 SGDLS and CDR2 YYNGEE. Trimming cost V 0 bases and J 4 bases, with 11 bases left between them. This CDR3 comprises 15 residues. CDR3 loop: CASSVAGTPNQPQHF. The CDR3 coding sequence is TGTGCCAGCAGCGTAGCCGGGACACCTAATCAGCCCCAGCATTTT.

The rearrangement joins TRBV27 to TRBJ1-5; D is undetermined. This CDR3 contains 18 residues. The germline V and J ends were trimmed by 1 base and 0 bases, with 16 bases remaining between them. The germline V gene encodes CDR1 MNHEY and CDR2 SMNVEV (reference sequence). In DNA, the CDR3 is TGTGCCAGCAGTTTATTGGGAGTTGGAACCTATAGCAATCAGCCCCAGCATTTT. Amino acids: CASSLLGVGTYSNQPQHF.

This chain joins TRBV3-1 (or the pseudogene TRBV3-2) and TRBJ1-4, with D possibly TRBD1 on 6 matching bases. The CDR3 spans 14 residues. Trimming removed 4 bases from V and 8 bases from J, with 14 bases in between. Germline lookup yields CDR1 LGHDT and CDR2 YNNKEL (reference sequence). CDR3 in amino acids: CASSLAGAREKLFF. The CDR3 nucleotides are TGTGCCAGCAGCCTTGCGGGGGCGCGGGAAAAACTGTTTTTT.

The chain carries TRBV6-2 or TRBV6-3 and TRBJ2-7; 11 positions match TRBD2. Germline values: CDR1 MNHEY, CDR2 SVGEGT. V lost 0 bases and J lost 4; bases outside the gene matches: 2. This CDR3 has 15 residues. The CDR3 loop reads CASSYSTSGSYEQYF. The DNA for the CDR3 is TGTGCCAGCAGTTACTCAACTAGCGGGAGTTACGAGCAGTACTTC.

The CDR3 DNA reads TGTGCCAGCAGCTTAGATTGGGCAGCAAATCAGCCCCAGCATTTT. It encodes CASSLDWAANQPQHF. V usage is TRBV11-2 and J usage is TRBJ1-5; unclear D gene. The germline CDR1 and CDR2 sequences are SGHAT and FQNNGV. The CDR3 covers 15 residues. V lost 0 bases and J 4 bases, leaving 10 bases between the germline ends.

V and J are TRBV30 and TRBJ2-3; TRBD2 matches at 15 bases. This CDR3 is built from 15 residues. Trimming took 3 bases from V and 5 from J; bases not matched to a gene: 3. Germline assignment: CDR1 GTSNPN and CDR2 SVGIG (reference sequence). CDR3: CAWRGLAGGVDTQYF. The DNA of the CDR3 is TGTGCCTGGAGGGGACTAGCGGGAGGAGTAGATACGCAGTATTTT.

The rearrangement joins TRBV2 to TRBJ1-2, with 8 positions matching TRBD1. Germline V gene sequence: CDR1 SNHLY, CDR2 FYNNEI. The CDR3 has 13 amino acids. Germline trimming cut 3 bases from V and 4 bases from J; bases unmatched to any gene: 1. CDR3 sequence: CASSDGTGYGYTF. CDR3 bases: TGTGCCAGCAGTGACGGGACAGGCTATGGCTACACCTTC.

CDR3: CASKVLAGWTYEQYF. The CDR3 bases are TGCGCCAGCAAGGTACTAGCGGGATGGACCTACGAGCAGTACTTC. J is TRBJ2-7 and V is TRBV5-1; 10 bases align to TRBD2. The germline CDR1 and CDR2 sequences are SGHRS and YFSETQ. V dropped 6 bases and J dropped 2; count of bases not matched to a gene: 8. The CDR3 runs to 15 residues.

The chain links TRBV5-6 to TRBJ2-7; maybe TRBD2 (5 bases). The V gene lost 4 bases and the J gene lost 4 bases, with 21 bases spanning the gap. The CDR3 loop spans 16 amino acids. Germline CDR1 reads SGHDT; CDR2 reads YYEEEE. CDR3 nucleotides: TGTGCCAGCAGCCCCGCCACTGTAAATGGGAGATACGAGCAGTACTTC. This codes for CASSPATVNGRYEQYF. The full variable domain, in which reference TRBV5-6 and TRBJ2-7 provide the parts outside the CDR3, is DAGVTQSPTHLIKTRGQQVTLRCSPKSGHDTVSWYQQALGQGPQFIFQYYEEEERQRGNFPDRFSGHQFPNYSSELNVNALLLGDSALYLCASSPATVNGRYEQYFGPGTRLTVT.

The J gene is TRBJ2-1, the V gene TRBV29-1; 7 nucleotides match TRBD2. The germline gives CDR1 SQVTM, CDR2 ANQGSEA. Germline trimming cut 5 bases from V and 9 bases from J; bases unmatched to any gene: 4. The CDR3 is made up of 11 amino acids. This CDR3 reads CSVFGGSEQFF. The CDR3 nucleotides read TGCAGCGTTTTTGGCGGGAGTGAGCAGTTCTTC.

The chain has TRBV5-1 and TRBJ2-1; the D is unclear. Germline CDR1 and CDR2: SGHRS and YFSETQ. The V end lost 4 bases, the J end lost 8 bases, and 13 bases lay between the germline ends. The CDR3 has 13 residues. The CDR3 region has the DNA TGCGCCAGCAGCCTGTCCTTCGTAGATGAGCAGTTCTTC. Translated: CASSLSFVDEQFF.

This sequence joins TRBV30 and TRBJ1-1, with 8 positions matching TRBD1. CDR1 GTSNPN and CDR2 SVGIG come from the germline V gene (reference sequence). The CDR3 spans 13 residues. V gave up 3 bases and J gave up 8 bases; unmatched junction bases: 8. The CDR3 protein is CAWSLGQGQEAFF. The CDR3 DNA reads TGTGCCTGGAGCCTAGGACAGGGCCAAGAAGCTTTCTTT. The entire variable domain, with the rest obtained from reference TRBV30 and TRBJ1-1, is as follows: SQTIHQWPATLVQPVGSPLSLECTVEGTSNPNLYWYRQAAGRGLQLLFYSVGIGQISSEVPQNLSASRPQDRQFILSSKKLLLSDSGFYLCAWSLGQGQEAFFGQGTRLTVV.

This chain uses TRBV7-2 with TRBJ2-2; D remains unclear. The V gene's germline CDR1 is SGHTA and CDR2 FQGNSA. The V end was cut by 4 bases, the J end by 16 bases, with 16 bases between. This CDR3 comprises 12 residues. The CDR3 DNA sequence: TGTGCCAGCAGCTCTGGTGCCAGGCGCCAGTTTTTT. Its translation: CASSSGARRQFF.

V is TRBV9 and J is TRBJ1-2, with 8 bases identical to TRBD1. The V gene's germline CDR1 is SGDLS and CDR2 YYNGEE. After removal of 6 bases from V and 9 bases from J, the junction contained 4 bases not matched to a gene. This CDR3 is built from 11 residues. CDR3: CASTGGVSYTF. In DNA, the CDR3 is TGTGCCAGCACAGGGGGCGTGAGCTACACCTTC.

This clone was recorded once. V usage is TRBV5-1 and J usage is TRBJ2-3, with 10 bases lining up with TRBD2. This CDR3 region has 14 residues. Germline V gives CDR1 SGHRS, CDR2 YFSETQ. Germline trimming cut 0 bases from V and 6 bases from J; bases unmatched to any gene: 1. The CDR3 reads CASSLEGLADTQYF. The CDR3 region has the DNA TGCGCCAGCAGCTTGGAGGGACTAGCGGATACGCAGTATTTT.

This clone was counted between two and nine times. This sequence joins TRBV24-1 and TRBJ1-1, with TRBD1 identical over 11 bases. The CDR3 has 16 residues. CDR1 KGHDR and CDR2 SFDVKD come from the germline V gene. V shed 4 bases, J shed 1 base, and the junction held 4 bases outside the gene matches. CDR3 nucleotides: TGTGCCACCAGTGACCCCGGACAGGGGGCGAACACTGAAGCTTTCTTT. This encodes CATSDPGQGANTEAFF.

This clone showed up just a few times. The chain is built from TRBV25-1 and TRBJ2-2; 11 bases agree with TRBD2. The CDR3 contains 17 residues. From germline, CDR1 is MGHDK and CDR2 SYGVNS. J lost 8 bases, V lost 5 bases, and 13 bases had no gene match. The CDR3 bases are TGTGCCAGCAGTTGGAGACTAGCGGGACAACCGGGGGGGGAGCTGTTTTTT. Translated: CASSWRLAGQPGGELFF.

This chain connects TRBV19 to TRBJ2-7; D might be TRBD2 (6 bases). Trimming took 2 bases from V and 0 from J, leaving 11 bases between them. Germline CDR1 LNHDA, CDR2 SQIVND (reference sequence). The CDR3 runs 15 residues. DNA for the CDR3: TGTGCCAGTAGTATAAGTTACGGGAGCTCCTACGAGCAGTACTTC. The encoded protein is CASSISYGSSYEQYF.

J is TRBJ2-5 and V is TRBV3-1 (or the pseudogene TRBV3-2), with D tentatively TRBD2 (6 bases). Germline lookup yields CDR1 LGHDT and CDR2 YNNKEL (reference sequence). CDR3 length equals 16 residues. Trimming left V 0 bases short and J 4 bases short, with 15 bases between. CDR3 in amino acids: CASSQDFGGLGETQYF. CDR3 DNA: TGTGCCAGCAGCCAAGATTTTGGAGGGCTGGGAGAGACCCAGTACTTC.

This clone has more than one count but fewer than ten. The CDR3 loop reads CASRSQGALNTGELFF. In DNA, the CDR3 is TGTGCCAGCAGATCACAGGGGGCGCTTAACACCGGGGAGCTGTTTTTT. The rearrangement joins TRBV7-8 to TRBJ2-2; TRBD1 matches 9 bases. The CDR3 length is 16 residues. Germline V gives CDR1 SGHVS, CDR2 FQNEAQ. The V gene end was trimmed by 6 bases and the J gene end by 2 bases; junction bases not matched to a gene: 7.

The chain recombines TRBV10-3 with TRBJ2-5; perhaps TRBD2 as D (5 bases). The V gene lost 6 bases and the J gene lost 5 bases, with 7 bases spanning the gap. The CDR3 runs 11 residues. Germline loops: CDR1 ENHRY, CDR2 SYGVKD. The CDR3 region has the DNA TGTGCCATCAGCAGAGGGGAGACCCAGTACTTC. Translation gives CAISRGETQYF.

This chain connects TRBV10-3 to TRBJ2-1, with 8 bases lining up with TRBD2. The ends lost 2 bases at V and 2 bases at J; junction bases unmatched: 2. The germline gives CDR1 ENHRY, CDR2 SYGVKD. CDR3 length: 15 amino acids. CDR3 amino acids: CAISERGGAYNEQFF. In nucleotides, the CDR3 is TGTGCCATCAGTGAGCGGGGGGGGGCCTACAATGAGCAGTTCTTC.

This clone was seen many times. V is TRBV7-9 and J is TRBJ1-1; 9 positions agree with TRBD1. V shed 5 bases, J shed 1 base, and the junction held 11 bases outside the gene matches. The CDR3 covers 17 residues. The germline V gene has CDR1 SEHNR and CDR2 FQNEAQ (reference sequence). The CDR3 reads CASSRSLGQGGNTEAFF. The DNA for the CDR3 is TGTGCCAGCAGCCGTAGTCTGGGACAGGGCGGGAACACTGAAGCTTTCTTT.

Here the CDR3 reads CASSLVGQFWYTEAFF. CDR3 nucleotides: TGTGCCAGCAGTCTCGTCGGACAGTTTTGGTACACTGAAGCTTTCTTT. The genes are TRBV6-2 or TRBV6-3 and TRBJ1-1, with a weak D call TRBD1 (6 bases). The germline gives CDR1 MNHEY, CDR2 SVGEGT. Trimming stripped 5 bases from V and 3 bases from J, with 19 bases between. This CDR3 contains 16 residues.